The 30 T cell receptor beta chains reported below all come from one sample, sequenced in a study of blood T cell repertoires in COVID-19. Assay used: immunoSEQ multiplex PCR; TCRdb lists only in-frame clones, some missing. Of some 340,000 clones in the sample, around 87% were seen once. Sequenced material: PBMCs or T cells enriched from blood (not recorded which). These receptors were obtained from a woman in her 30s who had recovered from COVID-19.

CDR3 region: CASSQESAGGNEKLFF. The CDR3 DNA sequence: TGCGCCAGCAGCCAAGAGTCGGCAGGGGGGAATGAAAAACTGTTTTTT. J is TRBJ1-4 and V is TRBV4-1, with 7 positions matching TRBD1. The V gene end was trimmed by 0 bases and the J gene end by 5 bases; junction bases not matched to a gene: 6. The CDR3 totals 16 residues. Germline V gives CDR1 MGHRA, CDR2 YSYEKL.

The V call is TRBV28, the J call TRBJ1-3; 8 bases fit TRBD1. This CDR3 comprises 13 residues. Germline V gene data show CDR1 as MDHEN and CDR2 as SYDVKM. J gave up 11 bases and V 3 bases, and 6 bases lay outside the gene matches. The CDR3 is CASSLAGGKAIYF. Written as DNA, the CDR3 is TGTGCCAGCAGTTTGGCAGGGGGCAAGGCCATATATTTT.

The chain has TRBV4-1 and TRBJ2-3, with 10 bases identical to TRBD1. The ends lost 4 bases at V and 3 bases at J; junction bases unmatched: 4. Germline CDR1 MGHRA, CDR2 YSYEKL. The CDR3 covers 15 residues. DNA for the CDR3: TGCGCCAGCAGCCGTGGACAGGGGGGGACAGATACGCAGTATTTT. This codes for CASSRGQGGTDTQYF.

The J gene is TRBJ2-3, the V gene TRBV4-2; unclear D gene. V gave up 0 bases and J gave up 3 bases, with 4 bases separating them. In germline, CDR1 is LGHNA, CDR2 YNFKEQ. The CDR3 is 13 amino acids. The CDR3: CASSQDRTDTQYF. Written as DNA, the CDR3 is TGTGCCAGCAGCCAAGATCGGACAGATACGCAGTATTTT.

J is TRBJ1-3 and V is TRBV27; D unresolved. Germline values: CDR1 MNHEY, CDR2 SMNVEV (reference sequence). V was pared by 6 bases and J by 2 bases, with 14 bases between. The CDR3 extends over 15 amino acids. Written as DNA, the CDR3 is TGTGCCAGCAGAAGAATATCAGGCCCTGGAAACACCATATATTTT. Its translation: CASRRISGPGNTIYF.

This chain joins TRBV27 and TRBJ1-6; D is perhaps TRBD1 (6 bases). Germline values: CDR1 MNHEY, CDR2 SMNVEV (reference sequence). This CDR3 is built from 13 residues. Trimming stripped 7 bases from V and 5 bases from J, with 9 bases between. The CDR3 loop is CASMRTDNSPLHF. In DNA form, the CDR3 reads TGTGCCAGCATGAGGACAGATAATTCACCCCTCCACTTT.

The rearrangement joins TRBV5-4 to TRBJ1-2, with D tentatively TRBD1 (5 bases). The CDR3 has 15 amino acids. Germline CDR1 SGHNT, CDR2 YYREEE (reference sequence). With 4 bases removed from V and 0 bases from J, the gap between germline ends came to 13 bases. The chain's CDR3 is CASSLRAGSNYGYTF. The CDR3 DNA reads as TGTGCCAGCAGCCTCAGGGCAGGGTCTAACTATGGCTACACCTTC.

The chain links TRBV6-5 to TRBJ2-7, with TRBD1 as a possible D gene (5 bases). Looked up from germline, CDR1 is MNHEY and CDR2 is SVGAGI. The CDR3 contains 15 residues. Trimming left V 2 bases short and J 1 base short, with 12 bases between. DNA for the CDR3: TGTGCCAGCAGTTACCTGGCAGGGCCTTCCTACGAGCAGTACTTC. Translation: CASSYLAGPSYEQYF.

This chain uses TRBV9 with TRBJ2-3; D possibly corresponds to TRBD2 (6 bases). Trimming pared 3 bases from V and 6 bases from J, leaving 14 bases between. CDR1 and CDR2 (germline): SGDLS, YYNGEE. This CDR3 contains 14 residues. The CDR3 sequence: CASSGGEVGDTQYF. CDR3 bases: TGTGCCAGCAGCGGCGGGGAAGTGGGGGATACGCAGTATTTT.

V and J are TRBV4-3 and TRBJ1-2, with D unresolved. The CDR3 runs to 15 residues. The germline V gene has CDR1 LGHNA and CDR2 YSLEER. With 0 bases removed from V and 8 bases from J, the gap between germline ends came to 16 bases. CDR3 loop: CASSQDPDIREGYTF. CDR3 DNA sequence: TGCGCCAGCAGCCAAGACCCAGACATCCGTGAGGGCTACACCTTC.

The V and J genes are TRBV7-9 and TRBJ2-6; the match to TRBD1 covers 8 bases. Germline V gives CDR1 SEHNR, CDR2 FQNEAQ (reference sequence). The V gene end was trimmed by 5 bases and the J gene end by 2 bases; junction bases not matched to a gene: 14. CDR3 length: 19 residues. In DNA, the CDR3 is TGTGCCAGCAGCCCCTTGGGACAGGCTAAAGGAGCTGGGGCCAACGTCCTGACTTTC. This translates into CASSPLGQAKGAGANVLTF. Using reference TRBV7-9 and TRBJ2-6 for the parts outside the CDR3, the full variable domain is DTGVSQNPRHKITKRGQNVTFRCDPISEHNRLYWYRQTLGQGPEFLTYFQNEAQLEKSRLLSDRFSAERPKGSFSTLEIQRTEQGDSAMYLCASSPLGQAKGAGANVLTFGAGSRLTVL.

CDR3 protein: CASSLAQPGETQYF. CDR3 DNA sequence: TGCGCCAGCAGCTTGGCCCAGCCGGGAGAGACCCAGTACTTC. The V and J genes are TRBV5-1 and TRBJ2-5; D is unclear. The CDR3 covers 14 residues. Germline V gene lookup returns CDR1 SGHRS and CDR2 YFSETQ. V gave up 0 bases and J gave up 4 bases, with 10 bases separating them. Full variable domain (missing parts from reference TRBV5-1 and TRBJ2-5): KAGVTQTPRYLIKTRGQQVTLSCSPISGHRSVSWYQQTPGQGLQFLFEYFSETQRNKGNFPGRFSGRQFSNSRSEMNVSTLELGDSALYLCASSLAQPGETQYFGPGTRLLVL.

The chain combines TRBV19 with TRBJ1-2, with 7 bases lining up with TRBD1. The CDR3 has 13 amino acids. Germline V CDR1 and CDR2: LNHDA, SQIVND (reference sequence). V lost 10 bases and J lost 5; bases outside the gene matches: 10. The CDR3 loop is CATAWGQRYGYTF. The CDR3 DNA reads TGTGCCACCGCCTGGGGACAGAGGTATGGCTACACCTTC.

The chain combines TRBV5-5 with TRBJ1-2; D remains ambiguous. The CDR3 sequence is 15 residues long. Looked up from germline, CDR1 is SGHKS and CDR2 is YYEKEE (reference sequence). Trimming removed 4 bases at V and 0 bases at J, with 13 bases between. The CDR3 protein is CASSPGVTTNYGYTF. The CDR3, as DNA: TGTGCCAGCAGCCCCGGAGTCACTACTAACTATGGCTACACCTTC.

The chain is built from TRBV18 and TRBJ2-1; D not certain. There are 14 residues in the CDR3. The V and J ends lost 1 base and 2 bases respectively, with 6 bases between them. CDR1 KGHSH and CDR2 LQKENI come from the germline V gene. The CDR3 bases are TGTGCCAGCTCACCACGTAGTACCTACAATGAGCAGTTCTTC. This codes for CASSPRSTYNEQFF.

This clone occurred a few times. The rearrangement uses TRBV10-3 and TRBJ2-2; 10 bases map to TRBD1. This CDR3 is built from 16 residues. V was pared by 3 bases and J by 8 bases, with 9 bases of the junction left unmatched. CDR1 is ENHRY and CDR2 is SYGVKD in the germline V gene. CDR3 sequence (DNA): TGTGCCATCAGTGACCCCCGGGACAGGGGATTGGGGGAGCTGTTTTTT. Its translation: CAISDPRDRGLGELFF.

The CDR3 sequence: CASSQVVGQGVTEAFF. The CDR3 DNA sequence: TGTGCCAGCAGCCAAGTTGTGGGACAGGGGGTGACTGAAGCTTTCTTT. The rearrangement uses TRBV3-1 (or the pseudogene TRBV3-2) and TRBJ1-1; the match to TRBD1 covers 11 bases. V shed 1 base and J 5 bases; nucleotides not matched to a gene: 6. The CDR3 is 16 residues long. Germline V gives CDR1 LGHDT, CDR2 YNNKEL (reference sequence).

The CDR3 bases are TGTGCCAGCAGCTTGGCCCCACGACAGGGGAGCACTGAAGCTTTCTTT. Its protein product is CASSLAPRQGSTEAFF. The rearrangement uses TRBV5-5 and TRBJ1-1; TRBD1 matches at 8 bases. The CDR3 is 16 residues long. J lost 4 bases, V lost 0 bases, and 8 bases had no gene match. The V gene's germline CDR1 is SGHKS and CDR2 YYEKEE (reference sequence).

This sequence joins TRBV11-2 and TRBJ1-6, with 9 positions matching TRBD1. Per germline, CDR1 SGHAT and CDR2 FQNNGV. Unmatched junction bases numbered 12, after V lost 7 bases and J lost 8 bases. CDR3 length: 16 residues. This chain's CDR3 is CASTLWGDRVDSPLHF. CDR3 sequence (DNA): TGTGCCAGCACCCTTTGGGGGGACAGGGTTGATTCACCCCTCCACTTT.

The V gene is TRBV5-1, the J gene TRBJ2-7; D is perhaps TRBD1 (6 bases). The germline V and J ends were trimmed by 1 base and 2 bases, with 13 bases remaining between them. There are 15 residues in the CDR3. Germline V gives CDR1 SGHRS, CDR2 YFSETQ. The CDR3 loop reads CASSLTDSHAYEQYF. Written as DNA, the CDR3 is TGCGCCAGCAGCTTGACGGACAGCCACGCCTACGAGCAGTACTTC.

This clone occurred a few times. The V call is TRBV25-1, the J call TRBJ2-2; D unresolved. Trimming took 4 bases from V and 5 from J, leaving 14 bases between them. Germline assignment: CDR1 MGHDK and CDR2 SYGVNS. The CDR3 consists of 15 residues. CDR3 sequence reads: CASSGYFGETGELFF. CDR3 coding DNA: TGTGCCAGCAGTGGATATTTCGGTGAGACCGGGGAGCTGTTTTTT.

The chain employs TRBV24-1 and TRBJ2-5; TRBD2 is a possible D gene (6 bases). V was pared by 5 bases and J by 0 bases, with 15 bases between. The CDR3 contains 16 residues. Germline assignment: CDR1 KGHDR and CDR2 SFDVKD. For the CDR3, the DNA is TGTGCCACCAGTGTCGTCTGGGACTTGTACCAAGAGACCCAGTACTTC. This encodes CATSVVWDLYQETQYF.

The sample holds a few counts of this clone. This chain connects TRBV21-1 to TRBJ1-5. TRBV21-1 is a pseudogene. This CDR3 has 15 residues. In nucleotides, the CDR3 is TGTGCCAGCAGCAAAGACGGTGGAGGACCTCAGCCCCAGCATTTT. Translating it yields CASSKDGGGPQPQHF.

Here the CDR3 reads CASEMDRPLGYTF. The CDR3 DNA reads as TGTGCCAGCGAAATGGACAGGCCCTTAGGCTACACCTTC. J is TRBJ1-2 and V is TRBV2; 7 bases agree with TRBD1. The CDR3 runs to 13 residues. CDR1 SNHLY and CDR2 FYNNEI come from the germline V gene. V lost 8 bases and J lost 8; bases outside the gene matches: 11.

The rearrangement joins TRBV6-5 to TRBJ1-6, with D uncertain. The germline gives CDR1 MNHEY, CDR2 SVGAGI. CDR3 length equals 14 residues. V dropped 2 bases and J dropped 14 bases, with 16 bases sitting between them. CDR3 residues: CASSYSPLDSTLHF. CDR3 coding DNA: TGTGCCAGCAGTTACAGCCCACTTGACTCGACCCTCCACTTT.

As for this clone: This sample includes further DNA sequences coding for the same CDR3. The chain combines TRBV19 with TRBJ2-7; D is unresolved. V lost 3 bases and J lost 3, with 9 bases in between. The CDR3 extends over 13 amino acids. Per germline, CDR1 LNHDA and CDR2 SQIVND (reference sequence). For the CDR3, the DNA is TGTGCCAGTAGTATCGGCCAGGACTACGAGCAGTACTTC. Translation gives CASSIGQDYEQYF.

Comment on this clone: This sample also contains other DNA sequences that code for the same CDR3. V usage is TRBV12-3 or TRBV12-4 and J usage is TRBJ2-7; unclear D gene. The length of the CDR3 is 12 residues. Trimming left V 3 bases short and J 2 bases short, with 5 bases between. The DNA for the CDR3 is TGTGCCAGCAGTTTTGTAGCCTACGAGCAGTACTTC. This gives the protein CASSFVAYEQYF.

The CDR3 reads CASSLAGQWEGYTF. The CDR3 bases are TGTGCCAGCAGCTTAGCGGGACAATGGGAGGGCTACACCTTC. The gene calls are TRBV7-2 and TRBJ1-2; D may be TRBD1 (6 bases). There are 14 residues in the CDR3. The V end was cut by 0 bases, the J end by 8 bases, with 13 bases between. Germline CDR1 is SGHTA and CDR2 is FQGNSA.

CDR3 protein: CASSQVVGRGLVTEAFF. CDR3 bases: TGTGCCAGCAGCCAAGTTGTTGGGAGGGGTTTGGTCACTGAAGCTTTCTTT. This chain uses TRBV4-2 with TRBJ1-1; the D gene is possibly TRBD1 (5 bases). Trimming shortened V by 1 base and J by 4 bases, and 19 bases separated the two germline ends. Germline V lookup: CDR1 LGHNA, CDR2 YNFKEQ. The CDR3 totals 17 residues.

V usage is TRBV9 and J usage is TRBJ2-1; 9 bases line up with TRBD2. The V gene's germline CDR1 is SGDLS and CDR2 YYNGEE. Trimming at V came to 4 bases and at J to 4 bases, leaving 9 bases not matched to a gene. This CDR3 is built from 16 residues. CDR3 residues: CASSLRGGGAYNEQFF. In nucleotides, the CDR3 is TGTGCCAGCAGCTTGAGAGGCGGGGGGGCATACAATGAGCAGTTCTTC. The full variable domain, with the rest looked up from reference TRBV9 and TRBJ2-1, is DSGVTQTPKHLITATGQRVTLRCSPRSGDLSVYWYQQSLDQGLQFLIQYYNGEERAKGNILERFSAQQFPDLHSELNLSSLELGDSALYFCASSLRGGGAYNEQFFGPGTRLTVL.